The clone carrying this TCR beta chain has a count of ten or more. Its antigen is not known. This record comes from a study of T cells in Graves' hyperthyroidism and ophthalmopathy. Study-wide findings and caveats: Clonotypes that were expanded in thyroid above 0.001 mostly appeared in blood too.

Ophthalmopathy patients had moderate-to-severe active disease, CAS ≥3, NOSPECS ≥4, and disease duration under 3 months. Amplification of TCR beta CDR3 regions was performed using RNA transcripts as template. RT-PCR in the first round (using the HTBI primer set) targeted the TCR CDR3. TCRdb processed the multiplex PCR reads anew with MiXCR; each CDR3 protein has one entry. The table records fewer than 750,000 distinct CDR3 sequences, about 15% of them present only once. V trimming: 1 base; J trimming: 3 bases; junction bases outside the gene matches: 4. In germline, CDR1 is MGHRA, CDR2 YSYEKL. The CDR3 is 15 amino acids.

The sequence derives from a middle-aged woman with Graves' ophthalmopathy. The V and J genes are TRBV4-1 and TRBJ2-7; TRBD2 aligns across 9 bases. Sequencing was done on a sample of blood. The DNA for the CDR3 is TGCGCCAGCAGCCAAGCGGGACTAGCCAACTACGAGCAGTACTTC. Its protein product is CASSQAGLANYEQYF.